Listed here are 16 T cell receptor beta chains from one sample, sequenced in a study of shared clonotypes between healthy human individuals. Method: immunoSEQ multiplex PCR; TCRdb's copy keeps in-frame clones and lacks some. The sample lists around 500,000 clones, 70% to 80% occurring once. The source material was PBMCs. Receptors originate from a woman in her thirties or forties in good health. Some clones in this sample may be carry-over from other donors' samples.

The rearrangement links TRBV7-9 to TRBJ2-7; D is perhaps TRBD1 or TRBD2 (6 bases each). There are 13 residues in the CDR3. V lost 5 bases and J lost 7, with 15 bases in between. Per the germline V gene, CDR1 is SEHNR and CDR2 is FQNEAQ (reference sequence). CDR3 loop: CASSRDGGREQYF. Written as DNA, the CDR3 is TGTGCCAGCAGCCGAGACGGGGGCCGAGAGCAGTACTTC. Full variable domain (rest looked up from reference TRBV7-9 and TRBJ2-7): DTGVSQNPRHKITKRGQNVTFRCDPISEHNRLYWYRQTLGQGPEFLTYFQNEAQLEKSRLLSDRFSAERPKGSFSTLEIQRTEQGDSAMYLCASSRDGGREQYFGPGTRLTVT.

The chain links TRBV19 to TRBJ2-1; TRBD2 aligns across 10 bases. This CDR3 contains 17 residues. The ends lost 4 bases at V and 7 bases at J; junction bases unmatched: 13. The germline CDR1 and CDR2 sequences are LNHDA and SQIVND (reference sequence). The CDR3 coding sequence is TGTGCCAGTAGTAAAGTTCCTAGCGGGAGCGTTGCGAATGAGCAGTTCTTC. Translating it yields CASSKVPSGSVANEQFF.

V and J are TRBV7-9 and TRBJ2-7, with D perhaps matching TRBD1 (6 bases). V was clipped by 5 bases and J by 5 bases, with 16 bases between them. The V gene's germline CDR1 is SEHNR and CDR2 FQNEAQ (reference sequence). This CDR3 is 14 amino acids long. CDR3 coding DNA: TGTGCCAGCAGCCCCTGGACAGCCCGCCACGAGCAGTACTTC. This translates into CASSPWTARHEQYF.

The sample holds one count of this clone. This rearrangement joins TRBV27 to TRBJ2-5; D is unresolved. Deletions cut 2 bases from V and 5 bases from J, with 15 bases between. There are 15 residues in the CDR3. Germline CDR1 and CDR2: MNHEY and SMNVEV (reference sequence). CDR3 nucleotides: TGTGCCAGCAGTTTAAGCCCCATCCCAGTGGAGACCCAGTACTTC. As protein: CASSLSPIPVETQYF.

This sequence joins TRBV29-1 and TRBJ1-2, with D perhaps matching TRBD1 (5 bases). V was clipped by 5 bases and J by 4 bases, with 11 bases between them. From germline, CDR1 is SQVTM and CDR2 ANQGSEA. The CDR3 spans 12 residues. Here the CDR3 DNA reads TGCAGCGTTAAGGGGCTGGGCTATGGCTACACCTTC. Translated, it gives CSVKGLGYGYTF.

The chain couples TRBV28 to TRBJ1-2; 7 nucleotides align to TRBD1. Losses at the gene ends were 8 bases for V and 4 bases for J; bases not matched to a gene: 7. The CDR3 is made up of 13 amino acids. Germline assignment: CDR1 MDHEN and CDR2 SYDVKM. The CDR3 bases are TGTGCCAGCTGGGGGGGACAGCCCTATGGCTACACCTTC. Translating it yields CASWGGQPYGYTF.

In this sample, this clone turned up many times. The chain joins TRBV5-4 to TRBJ2-1; 7 nucleotides match TRBD2. CDR3 size: 15 residues. Trimming cost V 5 bases and J 2 bases; bases outside gene matches: 7. Germline CDR1 is SGHNT and CDR2 is YYREEE (reference sequence). CDR3 bases: TGTGCCAGCAGTAAACCTAGCGGAGCCTACAATGAGCAGTTCTTC. Translation gives CASSKPSGAYNEQFF. The variable domain in full, with the rest retrieved from reference TRBV5-4 and TRBJ2-1, is ETGVTQSPTHLIKTRGQQVTLRCSSQSGHNTVSWYQQALGQGPQFIFQYYREEENGRGNFPPRFSGLQFPNYSSELNVNALELDDSALYLCASSKPSGAYNEQFFGPGTRLTVL.

This clone has only one observation. This chain connects TRBV7-6 to TRBJ2-1; D is undetermined. Germline V gene lookup returns CDR1 SGHVS and CDR2 FNYEAQ. Trimming shortened V by 5 bases and J by 8 bases, and 10 bases separated the two germline ends. The CDR3 loop spans 12 amino acids. This chain's CDR3 is CASSPLVDEQFF. CDR3 bases: TGTGCCAGCAGCCCTTTGGTGGATGAGCAGTTCTTC. Full variable domain (missing parts from reference TRBV7-6 and TRBJ2-1): GAGVSQSPRYKVTKRGQDVALRCDPISGHVSLYWYRQALGQGPEFLTYFNYEAQQDKSGLPNDRFSAERPEGSISTLTIQRTEQRDSAMYRCASSPLVDEQFFGPGTRLTVL.

This clone was counted between two and nine times. The rearrangement uses TRBV7-6 and TRBJ2-7, with 8 positions matching TRBD2. J gave up 5 bases and V 1 base, and 7 bases lay outside the gene matches. Germline V gene data show CDR1 as SGHVS and CDR2 as FNYEAQ. CDR3 size: 15 residues. Here the CDR3 reads CASSLGPGLEDEQYF. The CDR3 nucleotides are TGTGCCAGCAGCTTAGGACCGGGACTAGAAGACGAGCAGTACTTC.

CDR3 DNA: TGTGCCACCAGAGCGGCCTACGAGCAGTACTTC. Residues: CATRAAYEQYF. The chain carries TRBV10-3 and TRBJ2-7; weak D call: TRBD2 (5 bases). The V end lost 10 bases, the J end lost 2 bases, and 9 bases lay between the germline ends. Germline lookup yields CDR1 ENHRY and CDR2 SYGVKD. This CDR3 region has 11 residues.

The rearrangement joins TRBV6-1 to TRBJ1-5; D call uncertain. The ends were cut back, 2 bases at V and 2 bases at J, with 13 bases in the middle. The germline V gene encodes CDR1 MNHNS and CDR2 SASEGT. The CDR3 spans 16 residues. The CDR3 DNA is TGTGCCAGCAGTGAATTAGCGGTTTGGGGCAATCAGCCCCAGCATTTT. Its translation: CASSELAVWGNQPQHF.

The chain is built from TRBV29-1 and TRBJ1-3; no definite D call. Germline loops: CDR1 SQVTM, CDR2 ANQGSEA. The CDR3 is 14 residues long. V lost 0 bases to trimming and J lost 0 bases, with 6 bases between them. The CDR3 DNA follows: TGCAGCGTTGAAGATCAGTTCTCTGGAAACACCATATATTTT. This sequence encodes CSVEDQFSGNTIYF.

This clone appeared many times. The rearrangement links TRBV11-2 to TRBJ2-5; possible D gene TRBD1, 6 bases. CDR1 is SGHAT, CDR2 FQNNGV, per germline. Trimming left V 7 bases short and J 5 bases short, with 17 bases between. This CDR3 is built from 14 residues. Here the CDR3 reads CASTSIGGSETQYF. For the CDR3, the DNA is TGTGCCAGCACTTCGATAGGGGGTTCGGAGACCCAGTACTTC.

The chain is built from TRBV27 and TRBJ2-5; 7 nucleotides align to TRBD1. Germline lookup yields CDR1 MNHEY and CDR2 SMNVEV (reference sequence). CDR3 length: 15 amino acids. J gave up 2 bases and V 4 bases, and 7 bases lay outside the gene matches. The CDR3 region is CASSSNRGVQETQYF. CDR3 DNA sequence: TGTGCCAGCAGTTCGAACAGGGGCGTTCAAGAGACCCAGTACTTC.

The V gene is TRBV10-2, the J gene TRBJ1-4; D is perhaps TRBD1 (6 bases). This CDR3 is built from 14 residues. Germline assignment: CDR1 WSHSY and CDR2 SAAADI. V was clipped by 5 bases and J by 2 bases, with 9 bases between them. CDR3 sequence (DNA): TGCGCCAGCAGTACAGGGATTACTAATGAAAAACTGTTTTTT. It codes for CASSTGITNEKLFF.

As to this clone: One end of the junction does not line up with germline, which may come from a read error. The same CDR3 can be traced to other DNA sequences in this sample. The gene calls are TRBV10-3 and TRBJ2-2; 9 bases line up with TRBD2. The germline V gene encodes CDR1 ENHRY and CDR2 SYGVKD. The CDR3 runs to 16 residues. This CDR3 reads CAISVPSGTNTGELFF. The CDR3 nucleotides read TGTGCCATCAGTGTCCCTAGCGGGACGAACACCGGGGAGCTGTTCTTT.